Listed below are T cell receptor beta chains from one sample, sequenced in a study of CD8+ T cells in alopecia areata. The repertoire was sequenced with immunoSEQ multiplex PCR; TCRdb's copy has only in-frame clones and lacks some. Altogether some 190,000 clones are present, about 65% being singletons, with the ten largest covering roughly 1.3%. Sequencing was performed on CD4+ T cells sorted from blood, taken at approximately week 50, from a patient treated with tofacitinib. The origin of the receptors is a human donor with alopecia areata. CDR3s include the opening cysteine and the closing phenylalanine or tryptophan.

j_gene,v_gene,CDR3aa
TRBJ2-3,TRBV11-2,CASSPGSPSTDTQYF
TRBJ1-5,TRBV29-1,CSVVETGAYNQPQHF
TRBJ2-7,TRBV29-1,CSVGFTPSYEQYF
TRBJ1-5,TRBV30,CAWQGTGNNQPQHF
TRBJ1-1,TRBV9,CASSVEGALNTEAFF
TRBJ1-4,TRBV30,CAWSPREKLFF
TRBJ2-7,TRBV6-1,CASSELDSYEQYF
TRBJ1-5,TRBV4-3,CASSRGTGANQPQHF
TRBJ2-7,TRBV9,CASSRSGTGGEQYF
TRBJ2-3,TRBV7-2,CASSLGASGGPSERNTQYF
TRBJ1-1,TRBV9,CASSATLWSEAFF
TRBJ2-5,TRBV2,CASTKGLLETQYF
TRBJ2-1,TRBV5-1,CASSLQGSLNEQFF
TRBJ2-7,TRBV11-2,CASSWEGMGEQYF
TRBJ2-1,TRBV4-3,CASSQRTSGGGYEQFF
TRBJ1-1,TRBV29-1,CSVNRDHTEAFF
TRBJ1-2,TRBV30,CAWSVGQQGYTF
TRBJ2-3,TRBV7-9,CASSNAGFKYF
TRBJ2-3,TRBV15,CATKDFTDTQYF
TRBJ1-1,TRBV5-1,CASSLSPDREDEAFF
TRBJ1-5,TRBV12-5,CASGSTGPQHF
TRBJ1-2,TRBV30,CAWSVLAGNYGYTF
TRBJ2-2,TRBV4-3,CASSQDGRGSTGELFF
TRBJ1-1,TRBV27,CASSFSVDTEAFF
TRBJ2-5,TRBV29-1,CSVDGSQETQYF